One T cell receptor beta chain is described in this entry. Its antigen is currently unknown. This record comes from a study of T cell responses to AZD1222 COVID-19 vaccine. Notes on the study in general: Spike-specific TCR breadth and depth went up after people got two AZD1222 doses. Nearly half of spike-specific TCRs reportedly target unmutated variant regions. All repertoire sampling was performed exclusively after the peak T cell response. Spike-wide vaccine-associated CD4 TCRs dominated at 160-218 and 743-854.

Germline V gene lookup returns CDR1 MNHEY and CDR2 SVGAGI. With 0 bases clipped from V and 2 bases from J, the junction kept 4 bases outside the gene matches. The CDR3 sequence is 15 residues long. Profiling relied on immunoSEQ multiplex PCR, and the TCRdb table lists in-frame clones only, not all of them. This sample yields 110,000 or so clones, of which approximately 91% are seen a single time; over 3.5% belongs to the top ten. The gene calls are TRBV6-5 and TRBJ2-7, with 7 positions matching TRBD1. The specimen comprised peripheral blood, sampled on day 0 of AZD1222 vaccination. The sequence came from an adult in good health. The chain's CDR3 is CASSYSGQSTYEQYF. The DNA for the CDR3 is TGTGCCAGCAGTTACTCGGGACAGTCCACCTACGAGCAGTACTTC.